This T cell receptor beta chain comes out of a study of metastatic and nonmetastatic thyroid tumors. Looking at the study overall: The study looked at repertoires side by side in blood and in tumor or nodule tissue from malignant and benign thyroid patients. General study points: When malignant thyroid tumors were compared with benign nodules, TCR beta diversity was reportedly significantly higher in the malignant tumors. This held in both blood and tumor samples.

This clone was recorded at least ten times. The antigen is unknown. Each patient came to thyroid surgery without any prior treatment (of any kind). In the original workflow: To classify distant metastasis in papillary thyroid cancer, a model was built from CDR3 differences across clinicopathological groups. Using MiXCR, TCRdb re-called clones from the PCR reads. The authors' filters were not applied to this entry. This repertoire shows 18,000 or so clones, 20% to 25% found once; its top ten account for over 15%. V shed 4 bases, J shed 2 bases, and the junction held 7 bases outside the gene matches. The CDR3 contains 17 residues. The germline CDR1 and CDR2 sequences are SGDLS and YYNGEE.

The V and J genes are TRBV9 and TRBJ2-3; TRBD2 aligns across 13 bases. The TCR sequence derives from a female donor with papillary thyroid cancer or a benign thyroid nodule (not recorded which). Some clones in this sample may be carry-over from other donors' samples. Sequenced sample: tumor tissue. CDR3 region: CASSSRTSGRDTDTQYF. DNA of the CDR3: TGTGCCAGCAGCTCTCGGACTAGCGGGAGAGACACAGATACGCAGTATTTT.